A selection of T cell receptor beta chains follows, all from one sample in a study of T cell repertoires in cytomegalovirus infection. TCRdb fed the reads into MiXCR, producing one record per CDR3 protein. The sample holds around 78,000 distinct CDR3 sequences, around 37% seen once. These TCRs' antigens remain unknown. Sample: CD8+ T cells from cultured PBMCs, taken from culture after CMV antigen stimulation. Receptors were obtained from a human donor in good health (CMV status not recorded). Some clones in this sample may be carry-over from other donors' samples. The CDR3 runs from the conserved cysteine through the conserved F or W. D genes are given only for firm matches. Clone size is stated in some rows and not others, as once, few, many or a class when expanded.

-,TRBV2,TRBJ1-5,TRBD1,TGTGCCAGCAGGGGACAGGATTATAGCAATCAGCCCCAGCATTTT,CASRGQDYSNQPQHF
-,TRBV11-2,TRBJ2-7,TRBD1,TGTGCCAGCAGCTTAATACTAGGGACAGGCAAGACCTACGAGCAGTACTTC,CASSLILGTGKTYEQYF
-,TRBV7-6,TRBJ2-7,TRBD1,TGTGCCAGCAGCTTAGAGGGACAGGGTTTCTACGAGCAGTACTTC,CASSLEGQGFYEQYF
-,TRBV7-6,TRBJ1-2,-,TGTGCCAGCAGCCTGGGAGAGGGTTTGTATGGCTACACCTTC,CASSLGEGLYGYTF
-,TRBV28,TRBJ2-1,TRBD1,TGTGCCAGCAGTTTGTGGGGACAGGGTGCTGAGCAGTTCTTC,CASSLWGQGAEQFF
few,TRBV12-3/TRBV12-4,TRBJ1-2,-,TGTGCCAGCAGAACTAACTATGGCTACACCTTC,CASRTNYGYTF
-,TRBV7-9,TRBJ2-5,-,TGTGCCAGCAGCCACTACCCGACACGCCAAGAGACCCAGTACTTC,CASSHYPTRQETQYF
few,TRBV5-6,TRBJ1-1,-,TGTGCCAGCAGCACAGGACCGAACACTGAAGCTTTCTTT,CASSTGPNTEAFF
-,TRBV6-5,TRBJ2-7,-,TGTGCCAGCAGTTACATGGGGGCGGGCTACGAGCAGTACTTC,CASSYMGAGYEQYF
-,TRBV7-6,TRBJ1-4,-,TGTGCCAGCAGCTTAGATCCAGCCTCAACTAATGAAAAACTGTTTTTT,CASSLDPASTNEKLFF
many,TRBV7-6,TRBJ2-2,-,TGTGCCAGCAGCTTAGCGTTGGGAGACGCCGCCGACACCGGGGAGCTGTTTTTT,CASSLALGDAADTGELFF
-,TRBV7-9,TRBJ2-3,TRBD2,TGTGCCAGCAGACACTCAGGTAGCGGGGTATTCACAGATACGCAGTATTTT,CASRHSGSGVFTDTQYF
-,TRBV7-6,TRBJ2-7,-,TGTGCCAGCAGCTCTGCGCAGGGTTCCTACGAGCAGTACTTC,CASSSAQGSYEQYF
-,TRBV10-3,TRBJ2-7,TRBD2,TGTGCCATCAGTGTCGGGGCGGGGGGATTGAACGAGCAGTACTTC,CAISVGAGGLNEQYF